The 27 T cell receptor beta chains below come from one sample, sequenced in a study of identical twins. MiXCR, run by TCRdb on the 5' RACE reads, gives a single entry per CDR3 protein. Here the sample spans roughly 710,000 distinct CDR3 sequences, roughly 6.2% being singletons. The sequenced sample was naive T cells sorted from blood. Receptors originate from a man between 18 and 29 years old in good health.

V and J are TRBV7-2 and TRBJ1-3; D call uncertain. Deletions cut 7 bases from V and 4 bases from J, with 14 bases between. CDR1 and CDR2 from the germline V gene are SGHTA and FQGNSA. This CDR3 has 14 amino acids. CDR3 sequence: CASTMMTPGNTIYF. The CDR3 bases are TGTGCCAGCACTATGATGACTCCCGGAAACACCATATATTTT.

This clonotype was counted ten times or more. V is TRBV4-3 and J is TRBJ1-1; D is unclear. Germline CDR1 reads LGHNA; CDR2 reads YSLEER. There are 16 residues in the CDR3. Deletions cut 0 bases from V and 6 bases from J, with 17 bases between. CDR3 in amino acids: CASSQDLTDLRAEAFF. As DNA, the CDR3 is TGCGCCAGCAGCCAAGATCTAACAGACCTGAGGGCTGAAGCTTTCTTT.

The table lists this clonotype with a few counts. The V gene is TRBV29-1, the J gene TRBJ2-5, with 8 nucleotides matching TRBD2. CDR1 is SQVTM and CDR2 is ANQGSEA in the germline V gene. The CDR3 length is 16 residues. CDR3 sequence: CTISISWTSRKETQYF. The CDR3 region has the DNA TGCACCATCTCCATTAGCTGGACTAGCCGAAAAGAGACCCAGTACTTC.

This clonotype was counted at least ten times. This chain uses TRBV12-3 or TRBV12-4 with TRBJ1-2; a weak D match, TRBD1 (6 bases). V lost 8 bases to trimming and J lost 8 bases, with 27 bases between them. The CDR3 covers 16 residues. This CDR3 is CASSPLHTRGHSGYTF. DNA of the CDR3: TGTGCCAGCTCCCCTCTCCACACCCGGGGGCATAGCGGCTACACCTTC.

This clonotype came up many times. This chain connects TRBV6-5 to TRBJ1-4, with 8 bases identical to TRBD1. Germline loops: CDR1 MNHEY, CDR2 SVGAGI. This CDR3 comprises 15 residues. The junction had 7 bases not matched to a gene; V was cut back by 3 bases and J by 7 bases. The CDR3 loop is CASSYRQGNVEKLFF. CDR3 DNA sequence: TGTGCCAGCAGTTATCGACAGGGGAACGTTGAAAAACTGTTTTTT.

This clonotype occurred a few times. The chain joins TRBV6-1 to TRBJ2-3; D unresolved. Trimming cost V 5 bases and J 0 bases, with 6 bases left between them. This CDR3 contains 13 residues. CDR1 and CDR2 from the germline V gene are MNHNS and SASEGT. CDR3 coding DNA: TGTGCCAGCAGTCTGAAGAGCACAGATACGCAGTATTTT. This codes for CASSLKSTDTQYF.

This clonotype was detected a few times. CDR3 in DNA: TGTGCCAGCAGTCCTTGGACCGGGGAGCTGTTTTTT. Its translation: CASSPWTGELFF. J is TRBJ2-2 and V is TRBV12-3 or TRBV12-4; D unresolved. This CDR3 spans 12 amino acids. The V gene lost 5 bases and the J gene lost 5 bases, with 6 bases spanning the gap.

This clonotype was picked up many times. The genes are TRBV20-1 and TRBJ1-1; a possible D gene is TRBD1 (5 bases). The CDR3 covers 11 residues. Germline V lookup: CDR1 DFQATT, CDR2 SNEGSKA (reference sequence). Between the trimmed V and J ends, which lost 7 bases and 5 bases, there was a span of 11 bases. CDR3 in DNA: TGCAGTGTAATTAGGGGAACTGAAGCTTTCTTT. Translating it yields CSVIRGTEAFF.

This chain connects TRBV14 to TRBJ2-5; 11 bases agree with TRBD2. CDR1 is SGHDN, CDR2 FVKESK, per germline. With 1 base clipped from V and 2 bases from J, the junction kept 3 bases outside the gene matches. CDR3 length equals 16 residues. Written as DNA, the CDR3 is TGTGCCAGCAGCCAAGTTAGCGGGAGGGGTCAAGAGACCCAGTACTTC. It translates to CASSQVSGRGQETQYF.

Only a few counts were recorded for this clonotype. The chain joins TRBV7-9 to TRBJ2-1; 8 nucleotides match TRBD2. CDR3 length equals 16 residues. J was trimmed by 3 bases and V by 2 bases; bases with no gene match: 6. Germline CDR1 reads SEHNR; CDR2 reads FQNEAQ (reference sequence). The CDR3 reads CASSLLREGLYNEQFF. DNA of the CDR3: TGTGCCAGCAGCTTACTACGGGAGGGCCTCTACAATGAGCAGTTCTTC.

The V gene is TRBV20-1, the J gene TRBJ2-7, with a tentative D call TRBD2 (6 bases). The V end lost 0 bases, the J end lost 1 base, and 13 bases lay between the germline ends. Germline CDR1 reads DFQATT; CDR2 reads SNEGSKA (reference sequence). The CDR3 runs to 15 residues. CDR3 nucleotide sequence: TGCAGTGCTAGAGACACCGGGACTTCGTCCTACGAGCAGTACTTC. Its protein is CSARDTGTSSYEQYF.

This sequence joins TRBV11-1 and TRBJ2-2; maybe TRBD2 (6 bases). Between the trimmed V and J ends, which lost 4 bases and 4 bases, there was a span of 28 bases. The CDR3 consists of 20 residues. Germline CDR1 SGHAT, CDR2 FQDESV (reference sequence). CDR3 loop: CASSSLSRLEAFVGTGELFF. Here the CDR3 DNA reads TGTGCCAGCAGCTCCCTCTCCCGACTAGAGGCTTTCGTAGGCACCGGGGAGCTGTTTTTT.

This clonotype has a count of ten or more. The V call is TRBV20-1, the J call TRBJ2-7, with D perhaps assigned TRBD1 or TRBD2 (6 bases each). Trimming took off 0 bases at V and 3 bases at J, with 27 bases between the two ends. The CDR3 contains 19 residues. CDR1 DFQATT and CDR2 SNEGSKA come from the germline V gene (reference sequence). CDR3 sequence reads: CSARDIRGRTPREIYEQYF. The DNA of the CDR3 is TGCAGTGCTAGAGATATTAGGGGGAGGACCCCTCGGGAGATCTACGAGCAGTACTTC.

This clonotype occurred many times. The chain recombines TRBV27 with TRBJ2-3; D perhaps matches TRBD1 (6 bases). V was pared by 5 bases and J by 2 bases, with 20 bases between. CDR1 MNHEY and CDR2 SMNVEV come from the germline V gene (reference sequence). The CDR3 has 17 residues. The chain's CDR3 is CASSLIYRTDYTDTQYF. The DNA for the CDR3 is TGTGCCAGCAGTCTAATTTATCGGACAGACTACACAGATACGCAGTATTTT.

The chain joins TRBV5-1 to TRBJ1-1, with 7 bases fitting TRBD1. The CDR3 spans 15 residues. The J segment lost 4 bases and the V segment lost 6 bases, leaving 12 bases of the junction unmatched. Germline CDR1 SGHRS, CDR2 YFSETQ. This CDR3 is CASTIGVSGGTEAFF. The DNA of the CDR3 is TGCGCCAGCACGATAGGGGTGTCAGGGGGCACTGAAGCTTTCTTT.

This clonotype has ten or more counts. The V call is TRBV12-3 or TRBV12-4, the J call TRBJ1-5; D may be TRBD1 (6 bases). Trimming left V 5 bases short and J 0 bases short, with 8 bases between. This CDR3 is 14 amino acids long. CDR3 nucleotides: TGTGCCAGCAGTCGGGACAATAGCAATCAGCCCCAGCATTTT. Encoded protein: CASSRDNSNQPQHF.

The chain recombines TRBV6-1 with TRBJ2-7; TRBD2 agrees at 14 bases. V was clipped by 7 bases and J by 7 bases; unmatched bases: 12. Per germline, CDR1 MNHNS and CDR2 SASEGT. The CDR3 runs to 16 residues. Here the CDR3 DNA reads TGTGCCAGCACCAACCCCGGGACTAGCGGGAGAGGGGAGCAGTACTTC. Translated: CASTNPGTSGRGEQYF.

The rearrangement links TRBV20-1 to TRBJ2-1; D is possibly TRBD1 (6 bases). Deletions cut 6 bases from V and 1 base from J, with 10 bases between. The CDR3 has 13 amino acids. The germline V gene has CDR1 DFQATT and CDR2 SNEGSKA (reference sequence). CDR3 sequence: CSARDTSYNEQFF. DNA for the CDR3: TGCAGTGCCCGGGACACGTCCTACAATGAGCAGTTCTTC.

The gene calls are TRBV20-1 and TRBJ2-2; 10 bases map to TRBD2. Trimming removed 3 bases from V and 1 base from J; junction bases left unmatched: 2. This CDR3 region has 15 residues. Per germline, CDR1 DFQATT and CDR2 SNEGSKA (reference sequence). The CDR3 loop reads CSARRLAGNTGELFF. CDR3 DNA sequence: TGCAGTGCTAGGAGACTAGCGGGGAACACCGGGGAGCTGTTTTTT.

This clonotype was seen a handful of times. The DNA for the CDR3 is TGTGCCATCAGTGGGGAAGCGGGAGAGTGGAATGAGCAGTTCTTC. This translates into CAISGEAGEWNEQFF. J is TRBJ2-1 and V is TRBV10-3, with 8 bases fitting TRBD2. The germline V gene has CDR1 ENHRY and CDR2 SYGVKD. This CDR3 comprises 15 residues. V trimming: 4 bases; J trimming: 7 bases; junction bases outside the gene matches: 9.

This clonotype was observed many times. The genes are TRBV4-1 and TRBJ2-5, with D unclear. There are 15 residues in the CDR3. Per germline, CDR1 MGHRA and CDR2 YSYEKL. The V end lost 1 base, the J end lost 5 bases, and 14 bases lay between the germline ends. CDR3 in amino acids: CASSQGNWGSETQYF. The CDR3 DNA follows: TGCGCCAGCAGCCAAGGAAATTGGGGATCGGAGACCCAGTACTTC.

The table lists this clonotype with a few counts. V and J are TRBV30 and TRBJ2-6; no clear D gene. Germline CDR1 and CDR2: GTSNPN and SVGIG (reference sequence). This CDR3 comprises 14 residues. V lost 3 bases and J lost 4, with 10 bases in between. In DNA form, the CDR3 reads TGTGCCTGGAGAGACCCTAGGGGGGCCAACGTCCTGACTTTC. Translating gives CAWRDPRGANVLTF.

The chain recombines TRBV20-1 with TRBJ2-1, with unresolved D. This CDR3 has 12 residues. CDR1 is DFQATT, CDR2 SNEGSKA, per germline (reference sequence). The V end was cut by 5 bases, the J end by 10 bases, with 15 bases between. Here the CDR3 DNA reads TGCAGTGCTGAGAAGGAGTTTCAAGAGCAGTTCTTC. It encodes CSAEKEFQEQFF.

This clonotype occurred many times. V and J are TRBV9 and TRBJ2-1; 10 nucleotides align to TRBD2. Germline-derived CDR1 and CDR2 are SGDLS and YYNGEE. This CDR3 spans 16 amino acids. V was clipped by 0 bases and J by 3 bases; unmatched bases: 3. Here the CDR3 DNA reads TGTGCCAGCAGCGTAGCGTCTAGCGGGAGCTACAATGAGCAGTTCTTC. Protein product: CASSVASSGSYNEQFF. The full variable domain, rest sourced from reference TRBV9 and TRBJ2-1, is DSGVTQTPKHLITATGQRVTLRCSPRSGDLSVYWYQQSLDQGLQFLIQYYNGEERAKGNILERFSAQQFPDLHSELNLSSLELGDSALYFCASSVASSGSYNEQFFGPGTRLTVL.

This clonotype occurred a few times. The chain is built from TRBV5-1 and TRBJ2-1, with 9 bases matching TRBD2. J was trimmed by 3 bases and V by 6 bases; bases with no gene match: 7. This CDR3 is built from 15 residues. From germline, CDR1 is SGHRS and CDR2 YFSETQ. CDR3 DNA: TGCGCCAGCATGGGGGGAGCGGGAGGCTACAATGAGCAGTTCTTC. Protein: CASMGGAGGYNEQFF.

This sequence joins TRBV9 and TRBJ2-7; 9 positions agree with TRBD2. V was clipped by 4 bases and J by 9 bases; unmatched bases: 20. The CDR3 contains 17 residues. Germline CDR1 and CDR2: SGDLS and YYNGEE. Here the CDR3 DNA reads TGTGCCAGCAGCCCCCGGGAGGCTAGCGGGAACCTACGTGGGCAGTACTTC. Amino acids: CASSPREASGNLRGQYF.

The sample holds many counts of this clonotype. The chain couples TRBV9 to TRBJ2-7, with TRBD1 matching over 7 bases. The CDR3 runs 15 residues. V lost 4 bases to trimming and J lost 6 bases; unmatched junction nucleotides: 13. CDR1 and CDR2 (germline): SGDLS, YYNGEE. Here the CDR3 reads CASSKRTGGSSEQYF. CDR3 nucleotides: TGTGCCAGCAGCAAACGGACAGGTGGGTCGTCCGAGCAGTACTTC.